These T cell receptor beta chains were read from a single sample in a study of shared clonotypes between healthy human individuals. Sequenced by immunoSEQ multiplex PCR; TCRdb stores in-frame clones only, minus some. The sample lists approximately 2.4 million clones, under 97% occurring once. Sequencing used naive CD4+ T cells sorted from blood. The receptors shown here come from a man aged 18 to 30 in good health. CDR3s include the opening cysteine and the closing phenylalanine or tryptophan. D genes are given only for firm matches. Some rows have no size entry. The others give once, few or many, or a class for an expanded clone.

clone_size	v_call	d_call	j_call	cdr3_aa	cdr3_nt
NA	TRBV10-2	NA	TRBJ2-7	CASLEEPRTSYEQYF	TGCGCCAGCTTGGAGGAGCCCCGCACCTCCTACGAGCAGTACTTC
NA	TRBV28	NA	TRBJ1-2	CATKYQDLLGSNYGYTF	TGTGCCACCAAATACCAGGATCTACTCGGGTCAAACTATGGCTACACCTTC
NA	TRBV2	NA	TRBJ1-2	CASSTTTVNYGYTF	TGTGCCAGCAGCACTACGACTGTTAACTATGGCTACACCTTC
NA	TRBV5-4	TRBD1	TRBJ2-7	CASSIGGQTSSYEQYF	TGTGCCAGCAGCATTGGGGGACAGACCAGCTCCTACGAGCAGTACTTC
NA	TRBV20-1	NA	TRBJ2-7	CSADGAYEQYF	TGCAGTGCTGACGGGGCCTACGAGCAGTACTTC
NA	TRBV19	NA	TRBJ1-5	CASSIPGGRKAYSNQPQHF	TGTGCCAGTAGTATACCTGGGGGGAGAAAGGCTTATAGCAATCAGCCCCAGCATTTT
NA	TRBV5-1	TRBD2	TRBJ2-7	CASSLGAGGPYEQYF	TGCGCCAGCAGCTTGGGTGCGGGAGGGCCCTACGAGCAGTACTTC
few	TRBV28	NA	TRBJ1-2	CASSFHSIANYGYTF	TGTGCCAGCAGTTTTCACTCGATAGCTAACTATGGCTACACCTTC
NA	TRBV14	NA	TRBJ2-4	CASSKIPQFQYF	TGTGCCAGCAGCAAGATTCCCCAGTTTCAGTACTTC
NA	TRBV11-3	TRBD2	TRBJ2-5	CASSPTSGTQETQYF	TGTGCCAGCAGCCCCACTAGCGGGACCCAAGAGACCCAGTACTTC
NA	TRBV28	NA	TRBJ1-2	CASSLYQGGYTF	TGTGCCAGCAGTTTATACCAGGGAGGCTACACCTTC
NA	TRBV29-1	NA	TRBJ2-7	CSVGLGRGFHEQYF	TGCAGCGTTGGACTCGGCAGGGGTTTCCACGAGCAGTACTTC
NA	TRBV2	NA	TRBJ1-5	CASREVSNQPQHF	TGTGCCAGCAGAGAGGTTAGCAATCAGCCCCAGCATTTT
NA	TRBV6-1	NA	TRBJ1-5	CASSEVGVNQPQHF	TGTGCCAGCAGTGAGGTTGGGGTAAATCAGCCCCAGCATTTT
NA	TRBV25-1	TRBD1	TRBJ2-3	CASSLYWDRSLTDTQYF	TGTGCCAGCAGCTTATACTGGGACAGGTCACTCACAGATACGCAGTATTTT
NA	TRBV28	NA	TRBJ1-3	CASSLSTGSGNTIYF	TGTGCCAGCAGTTTATCGACTGGCTCTGGAAACACCATATATTTT
NA	TRBV27	NA	TRBJ1-4	CASSLSGWGTYATNEKLFF	TGTGCCAGCAGTTTAAGCGGTTGGGGGACGTATGCAACTAATGAAAAACTGTTTTTT
NA	TRBV5-1	NA	TRBJ2-1	CASSIGSDEQFF	TGCGCCAGCAGCATCGGTAGCGATGAGCAGTTCTTC
NA	TRBV5-1	NA	TRBJ2-1	CASAPSAGGNEQFF	TGCGCCAGCGCCCCGTCCGCGGGTGGCAATGAGCAGTTCTTC
NA	TRBV2	NA	TRBJ1-2	CASPRTGGYTF	TGTGCCAGCCCGCGGACGGGAGGCTACACCTTC
NA	TRBV28	NA	TRBJ2-5	CASSFSGVQETQYF	TGTGCCAGCAGTTTCTCAGGGGTACAAGAGACCCAGTACTTC
NA	TRBV14	NA	TRBJ1-2	CASSQVGDCYGYTF	TGTGCCAGCAGCCAAGTAGGGGACTGCTATGGCTACACCTTC
NA	TRBV18	NA	TRBJ2-3	CASSPTVDTQYF	TGTGCCAGCTCACCAACTGTGGATACGCAGTATTTT
NA	TRBV7-9	NA	TRBJ2-1	CASSLDSYNEQFF	TGTGCCAGCAGCTTAGACAGCTACAATGAGCAGTTCTTC
NA	TRBV10-3	TRBD1	TRBJ2-7	CAISVRTGDYEQYF	TGTGCCATCAGTGTACGGACAGGCGACTACGAGCAGTACTTC
NA	TRBV5-1	NA	TRBJ2-7	CASSQNYESYEQYF	TGCGCCAGCAGCCAGAACTATGAATCCTACGAGCAGTACTTC
NA	TRBV7-8	NA	TRBJ1-6	CASSLGGDNSPLHF	TGTGCCAGCAGCTTAGGGGGAGATAATTCACCCCTCCACTTT
NA	TRBV15	NA	TRBJ2-7	CATSRTRASLYEQYF	TGTGCCACCAGTAGGACCCGAGCTAGCCTCTACGAGCAGTACTTC
NA	TRBV19	NA	TRBJ1-5	CASSPLRLNTPKTFNQPQHF	TGTGCCAGTAGCCCACTCCGGCTTAACACTCCGAAGACCTTCAATCAGCCCCAGCATTTT
NA	TRBV7-2	NA	TRBJ2-3	CASSLRGGDSTDTQYF	TGTGCCAGCAGCTTAAGAGGGGGGGATTCCACAGATACGCAGTATTTT
NA	TRBV5-4	TRBD1	TRBJ1-6	CASRRTGYTYNSPLHF	TGTGCCAGCAGACGGACAGGGTACACCTATAATTCACCCCTCCACTTT
NA	TRBV19	NA	TRBJ2-7	CASSTLDSSYEQYF	TGTGCCAGTAGTACGTTGGACAGCTCCTACGAGCAGTACTTC
NA	TRBV30	NA	TRBJ1-3	CAWSGVAGNTIYF	TGTGCCTGGAGTGGGGTGGCGGGAAACACCATATATTTT
NA	TRBV5-1	NA	TRBJ2-7	CASSARGLYEQYF	TGCGCCAGCAGCGCGAGAGGACTCTACGAGCAGTACTTC
NA	TRBV7-3	NA	TRBJ1-1	CASSYQGSTEAFF	TGTGCCAGCAGCTACCAGGGTTCCACTGAAGCTTTCTTT
NA	TRBV7-8	TRBD2	TRBJ2-7	CASSLAGTSGNEQYF	TGTGCCAGCAGCTTAGCGGGGACTAGCGGGAACGAGCAGTACTTC
NA	TRBV25-1	TRBD1	TRBJ1-4	CASSDGTGTEKLFF	TGTGCCAGCAGCGACGGGACAGGGACTGAAAAACTGTTTTTT
NA	TRBV7-8	NA	TRBJ2-7	CASSTTTLYEQYF	TGTGCCAGCAGCACGACGACACTCTACGAGCAGTACTTC
NA	TRBV6-5	TRBD1	TRBJ2-3	CASSLDRGNVNTQYF	TGTGCCAGCAGTCTGGACAGGGGGAACGTAAATACGCAGTATTTT
NA	TRBV25-1	NA	TRBJ2-5	CATSGWAGQETQYF	TGTGCCACCTCCGGGTGGGCAGGACAAGAGACCCAGTACTTC
NA	TRBV5-1	TRBD1	TRBJ2-1	CASSFYPASGQGGNEQFF	TGCGCCAGCAGCTTTTACCCCGCTTCGGGACAGGGAGGGAACGAGCAGTTCTTC
NA	TRBV19	NA	TRBJ2-5	CASSIDGRGPKWETQYF	TGTGCCAGTAGTATAGACGGGAGGGGGCCTAAGTGGGAGACCCAGTACTTC
NA	TRBV6-5	NA	TRBJ2-7	CASSTFSRGGYEQYF	TGTGCCAGCAGCACCTTCAGCAGGGGAGGCTACGAGCAGTACTTC
NA	TRBV7-2	NA	TRBJ2-1	CASSLVGGLSYNEQFF	TGTGCCAGCAGCTTAGTAGGGGGGCTGTCCTACAATGAGCAGTTCTTC
NA	TRBV19	TRBD1	TRBJ1-2	CASSFPTGGFYGYTF	TGTGCCAGTAGTTTCCCGACAGGGGGCTTCTATGGCTACACCTTC
NA	TRBV10-3	NA	TRBJ2-5	CAISDGLGETQYF	TGTGCCATCAGTGACGGATTGGGAGAGACCCAGTACTTC